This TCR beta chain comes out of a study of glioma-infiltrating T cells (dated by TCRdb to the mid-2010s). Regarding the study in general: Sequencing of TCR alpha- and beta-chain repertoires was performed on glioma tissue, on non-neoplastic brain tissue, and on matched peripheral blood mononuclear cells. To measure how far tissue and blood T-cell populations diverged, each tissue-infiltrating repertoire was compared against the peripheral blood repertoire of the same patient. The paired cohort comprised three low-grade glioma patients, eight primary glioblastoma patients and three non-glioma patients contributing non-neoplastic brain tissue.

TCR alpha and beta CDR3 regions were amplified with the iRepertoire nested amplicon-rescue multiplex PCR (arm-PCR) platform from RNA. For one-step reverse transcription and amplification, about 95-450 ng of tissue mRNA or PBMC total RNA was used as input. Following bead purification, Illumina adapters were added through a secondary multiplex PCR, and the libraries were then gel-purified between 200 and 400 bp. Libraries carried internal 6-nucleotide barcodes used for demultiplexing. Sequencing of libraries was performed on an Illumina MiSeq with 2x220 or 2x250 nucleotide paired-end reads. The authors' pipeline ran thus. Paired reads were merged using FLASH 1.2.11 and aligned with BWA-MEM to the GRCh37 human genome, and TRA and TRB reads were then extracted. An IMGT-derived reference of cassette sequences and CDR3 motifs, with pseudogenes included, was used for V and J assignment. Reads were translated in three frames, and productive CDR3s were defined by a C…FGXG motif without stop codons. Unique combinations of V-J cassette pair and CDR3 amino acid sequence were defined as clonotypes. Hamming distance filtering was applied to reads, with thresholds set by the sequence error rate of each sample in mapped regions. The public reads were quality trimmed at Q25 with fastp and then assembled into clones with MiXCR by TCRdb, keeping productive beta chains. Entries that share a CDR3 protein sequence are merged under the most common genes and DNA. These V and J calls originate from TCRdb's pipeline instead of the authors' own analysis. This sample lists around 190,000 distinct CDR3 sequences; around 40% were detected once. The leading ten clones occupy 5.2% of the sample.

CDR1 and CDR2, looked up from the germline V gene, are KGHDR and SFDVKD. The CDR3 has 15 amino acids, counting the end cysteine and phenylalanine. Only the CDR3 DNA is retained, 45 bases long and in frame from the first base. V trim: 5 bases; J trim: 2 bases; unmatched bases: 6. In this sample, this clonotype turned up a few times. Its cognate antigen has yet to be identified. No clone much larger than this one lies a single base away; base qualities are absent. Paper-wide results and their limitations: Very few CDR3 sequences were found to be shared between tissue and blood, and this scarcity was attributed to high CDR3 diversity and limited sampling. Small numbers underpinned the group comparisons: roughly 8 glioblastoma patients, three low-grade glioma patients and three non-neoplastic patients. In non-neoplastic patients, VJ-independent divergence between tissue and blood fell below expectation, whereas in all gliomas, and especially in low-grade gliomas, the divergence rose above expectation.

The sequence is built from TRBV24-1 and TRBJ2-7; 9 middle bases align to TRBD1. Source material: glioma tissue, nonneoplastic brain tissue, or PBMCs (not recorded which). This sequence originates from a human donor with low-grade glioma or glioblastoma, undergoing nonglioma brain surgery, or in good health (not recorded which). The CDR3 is CATSGVDRGTYEQYF. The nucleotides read TGTGCCACCAGTGGAGTGGACAGGGGAACCTACGAGCAGTACTTC.